One sample yielded the 10 T cell receptor beta chains listed below, sequenced in a study of human T cells and chemical hapten exposure. MiXCR, run by TCRdb on the RACE reads, gives a single entry per CDR3 protein. The data hold roughly 200,000 distinct CDR3 sequences, with around 24% observed a single time. The sample's time point: patch test 1, 2 weeks after DPC sensitization. Treatment specified: therapeutic diphenylcyclopropenone sensitization with weekly scalp DPC. The sequences come from whole blood, collected in connection with sensitization to the hapten diphenylcyclopropenone (DPC). These receptors were obtained from a woman between 45 and 65 years old with alopecia areata. Some clones in this sample may be carry-over from other donors' samples.

There are a few counts of this clonotype. Compared with germline, one end of the junction differs, possibly owing to a read error. The CDR3 DNA is TGTGCTAGCAGCCCTACAAGAGACTACAATGAGCAGTTCTTC. This sequence encodes CASSPTRDYNEQFF. The chain carries TRBV7-7 and TRBJ2-1; D remains ambiguous. CDR3 length equals 14 residues. The germline V gene encodes CDR1 SSHAT and CDR2 FNYEAQ (reference sequence).

This chain joins TRBV24-1 and TRBJ2-3, with 8 bases fitting TRBD2. This CDR3 comprises 16 residues. The V gene's germline CDR1 is KGHDR and CDR2 SFDVKD. V trimming: 2 bases; J trimming: 2 bases; junction bases outside the gene matches: 5. The CDR3 sequence: CATSDSVAGYTDTQYF. As DNA, the CDR3 is TGTGCCACCAGTGATTCGGTAGCGGGATACACAGATACGCAGTATTTT.

There are a few counts of this clonotype. The chain joins TRBV27 to TRBJ2-7, with 8 bases aligning to TRBD1. After removal of 6 bases from V and 5 bases from J, the junction contained 9 bases not matched to a gene. Germline V gene sequence: CDR1 MNHEY, CDR2 SMNVEV (reference sequence). The CDR3 has 14 amino acids. CDR3 in amino acids: CASRLSPGGNEQYF. The CDR3 region has the DNA TGTGCCAGCAGACTATCCCCAGGGGGCAACGAGCAGTACTTC.

The CDR3 region has the DNA TGTGCCAGCAGTTTAACCCTAGGACGGACCCAGCATTTT. Its protein is CASSLTLGRTQHF. The rearrangement joins TRBV12-3 or TRBV12-4 to TRBJ1-5; D is undetermined. The V and J ends lost 2 bases and 11 bases respectively, with 13 bases between them. The CDR3 loop spans 13 amino acids.

V is TRBV29-1 and J is TRBJ2-2, with 9 positions matching TRBD2. There are 16 residues in the CDR3. Trimming at V came to 4 bases and at J to 0 bases, leaving 6 bases not matched to a gene. In germline, CDR1 is SQVTM, CDR2 ANQGSEA. CDR3 coding DNA: TGCAGCGTTGGGGTTAGCGGGAGCCCGAACACCGGGGAGCTGTTTTTT. Its translation is CSVGVSGSPNTGELFF.

The chain is built from TRBV6-2 or TRBV6-3 and TRBJ1-6; D remains unclear. The CDR3 totals 14 residues. V gave up 2 bases and J gave up 10 bases, with 12 bases separating them. CDR1 and CDR2 from the germline V gene are MNHEY and SVGEGT. CDR3 nucleotide sequence: TGTGCCAGCAGTTACAGCCCGAACAACTCACCCCTCCACTTT. Protein sequence: CASSYSPNNSPLHF.

The V gene is TRBV20-1, the J gene TRBJ2-7; TRBD2 aligns across 10 bases. In germline, CDR1 is DFQATT, CDR2 SNEGSKA (reference sequence). The ends lost 6 bases at V and 1 base at J; junction bases unmatched: 9. The CDR3 totals 15 residues. In DNA, the CDR3 is TGCAGTGCCCTAACCCCTAGCGGGGGATCCTACGAGCAGTACTTC. Protein sequence: CSALTPSGGSYEQYF.

The chain uses TRBV7-9 and TRBJ2-3; 8 bases fit TRBD1. There are 15 residues in the CDR3. The junction had 7 bases not matched to a gene; V was cut back by 3 bases and J by 5 bases. The V gene's germline CDR1 is SEHNR and CDR2 FQNEAQ (reference sequence). For the CDR3, the DNA is TGTGCCAGCAGCTTGGGCAGGGGGCGAGGAGATACGCAGTATTTT. It translates to CASSLGRGRGDTQYF.

This clonotype turned up a few times. The CDR3 loop is CASSEEQGAFRGTEAFF. Written as DNA, the CDR3 is TGTGCCAGCAGTGAAGAACAGGGGGCATTTAGAGGGACTGAAGCTTTCTTT. The chain employs TRBV2 and TRBJ1-1; 9 nucleotides line up with TRBD1. Germline loops: CDR1 SNHLY, CDR2 FYNNEI. Trimming cost V 1 base and J 5 bases; bases outside gene matches: 11. CDR3 length equals 17 residues.

The chain recombines TRBV27 with TRBJ2-7; 7 bases match TRBD1. V shed 11 bases, J shed 2 bases, and the junction held 9 bases outside the gene matches. This CDR3 contains 13 residues. The V gene's germline CDR1 is MNHEY and CDR2 SMNVEV (reference sequence). The CDR3, as DNA: TGTGCCGCCCGGGACAGAGTCACCTACGAGCAGTACTTC. Protein sequence: CAARDRVTYEQYF.